These 20 T cell receptor beta chains were all obtained from the same sample, sequenced in a study of cytotoxic CD8 clonotypes in ibrutinib-treated CLL. TCRdb's table, derived via immunoSEQ multiplex PCR, lists solely in-frame clones and lacks some. The table has over 200,000 clones, roughly 79% seen once. Specimen: PBMCs, collected after 12 months of ibrutinib treatment. These receptors were obtained from a human donor with chronic lymphocytic leukemia.

The rearrangement uses TRBV7-6 and TRBJ2-1; D unclear. This CDR3 spans 17 amino acids. Germline-derived CDR1 and CDR2 are SGHVS and FNYEAQ. Trimming took 1 base from V and 6 from J, leaving 19 bases between them. The CDR3 DNA is TGTGCCAGCAGCTTAGGAAATCCCACAAAATGGGGCAATGAGCAGTTCTTC. It translates to CASSLGNPTKWGNEQFF. The full variable domain, completed using reference TRBV7-6 and TRBJ2-1, is GAGVSQSPRYKVTKRGQDVALRCDPISGHVSLYWYRQALGQGPEFLTYFNYEAQQDKSGLPNDRFSAERPEGSISTLTIQRTEQRDSAMYRCASSLGNPTKWGNEQFFGPGTRLTVL.

This rearrangement joins TRBV6-1 to TRBJ1-1; D is possibly TRBD1 (5 bases). Trimming shortened V by 6 bases and J by 1 base, and 9 bases separated the two germline ends. CDR1 and CDR2 from the germline V gene are MNHNS and SASEGT. The CDR3 is made up of 13 amino acids. CDR3 in amino acids: CASRGDQNTEAFF. DNA of the CDR3: TGTGCCAGCAGGGGGGACCAGAACACTGAAGCTTTCTTT.

The rearrangement uses TRBV27 and TRBJ2-2; D is ambiguous. V lost 3 bases, J lost 6 bases, and 8 bases lay in between. Germline-derived CDR1 and CDR2 are MNHEY and SMNVEV (reference sequence). CDR3 length equals 13 residues. The CDR3 spells CASSLGRAGELFF. For the CDR3, the DNA is TGTGCCAGCAGTTTGGGCAGAGCCGGGGAGCTGTTTTTT.

This clone appeared a few times. The genes are TRBV28 and TRBJ2-1; 15 nucleotides line up with TRBD2. Trimming at V came to 6 bases and at J to 3 bases, leaving 9 bases not matched to a gene. There are 18 residues in the CDR3. Germline values: CDR1 MDHEN, CDR2 SYDVKM. The CDR3 sequence is CASSRGLAGGKGYNEQFF. In nucleotides, the CDR3 is TGTGCCAGCAGCAGAGGACTAGCGGGAGGGAAGGGCTACAATGAGCAGTTCTTC.

This chain connects TRBV29-1 to TRBJ1-2; 7 nucleotides line up with TRBD1. With V trimmed by 4 bases and J by 4 bases, 9 bases remained unmatched. From germline, CDR1 is SQVTM and CDR2 ANQGSEA. CDR3 length equals 14 residues. The CDR3 DNA sequence: TGCAGCGTTGGAAGACAGGGTGCGCTCTATGGCTACACCTTC. Translating gives CSVGRQGALYGYTF.

The rearrangement uses TRBV7-9 and TRBJ2-7; 11 bases fit TRBD2. V shed 1 base, J shed 5 bases, and the junction held 7 bases outside the gene matches. The CDR3 extends over 16 amino acids. Germline V CDR1 and CDR2: SEHNR, FQNEAQ (reference sequence). The chain's CDR3 is CASSLGTSGSSHEQYF. CDR3 nucleotide sequence: TGTGCCAGCAGCTTAGGAACTAGCGGGAGTTCCCACGAGCAGTACTTC.

This clone was seen a handful of times. This chain connects TRBV6-6 to TRBJ2-5; 11 positions agree with TRBD1. After removal of 8 bases from V and 2 bases from J, the junction contained 1 base not matched to a gene. Germline CDR1 and CDR2: MNHNY and SVGAGI (reference sequence). The CDR3 contains 13 residues. The DNA for the CDR3 is TGTGCCAGCGGGACAGGGGGGCAAGAGACCCAGTACTTC. Amino acids: CASGTGGQETQYF.

This clone was detected a few times. The CDR3 nucleotides are TGTGCCTGGAGTAGGGATGGCCAGTACTTC. Protein: CAWSRDGQYF. This chain joins TRBV30 and TRBJ2-5, with D unclear. V lost 2 bases, J lost 10 bases, and 8 bases lay in between. This CDR3 spans 10 amino acids. The V gene's germline CDR1 is GTSNPN and CDR2 SVGIG (reference sequence).

The chain carries TRBV6-1 and TRBJ1-2, with 8 nucleotides matching TRBD1. The CDR3 sequence is 14 residues long. The germline V gene encodes CDR1 MNHNS and CDR2 SASEGT. The trim removed 4 bases at V and 4 bases at J, leaving 5 bases unmatched. CDR3 residues: CASSGGQARYGYTF. The CDR3 DNA reads TGTGCCAGCAGTGGGGGACAGGCCCGCTATGGCTACACCTTC.

The chain uses TRBV4-1 and TRBJ2-1; D call uncertain. Germline values: CDR1 MGHRA, CDR2 YSYEKL. The CDR3 spans 13 residues. Trimming left V 0 bases short and J 9 bases short, with 9 bases between. The CDR3 spells CASSQDFSTEQFF. The CDR3 DNA follows: TGCGCCAGCAGCCAAGATTTTAGCACTGAGCAGTTCTTC.

The gene calls are TRBV7-8 and TRBJ2-7, with D unclear. V was cut by 2 bases and J by 0 bases, with 8 bases left in between. Per germline, CDR1 SGHVS and CDR2 FQNEAQ. The CDR3 loop spans 14 amino acids. CDR3 in amino acids: CASSLLESSYEQYF. Here the CDR3 DNA reads TGTGCCAGCAGCTTACTTGAGAGCTCCTACGAGCAGTACTTC.

This chain joins TRBV6-7 and TRBJ2-3, with TRBD2 matching 8 bases. TRBV6-7 is an ORF, with its function uncertain. This CDR3 contains 20 residues. The V segment lost 2 bases and the J segment 5 bases; nucleotides outside the gene matches: 21. The CDR3 sequence is CASSYPNRGAGGTGGDTQYF. The CDR3 DNA is TGTGCCAGCAGTTACCCCAACCGAGGGGCGGGGGGCACTGGTGGAGATACGCAGTATTTT.

The J gene is TRBJ2-5, the V gene TRBV6-5, with D uncertain. The DNA end is a closer match to TRBJ2-7, so the J assignment may be wrong. Per the germline V gene, CDR1 is MNHEY and CDR2 is SVGAGI. This CDR3 is built from 14 residues. CDR3 nucleotides: TGTGCCAGCAGCCCGAAGGGTTACTCCTACGAGCAGTACTTC. It encodes CASSPKGYSYEQYF.

The chain couples TRBV30 to TRBJ2-7; 9 bases line up with TRBD1. Germline CDR1 GTSNPN, CDR2 SVGIG (reference sequence). The CDR3 totals 15 residues. V lost 2 bases and J lost 9; bases outside the gene matches: 14. The CDR3 bases are TGTGCCTGGAGTTTCGCCGGGACAGGGTCCCAGGGGCAGTACTTC. Its translation: CAWSFAGTGSQGQYF.

In this sample, this clone turned up once. The chain links TRBV19 to TRBJ2-2; D not resolved. The CDR3 is made up of 13 amino acids. Germline-derived CDR1 and CDR2 are LNHDA and SQIVND (reference sequence). V shed 3 bases and J shed 7 bases, with 9 bases lying between them. The DNA for the CDR3 is TGTGCCAGTAGTATTAGGGTGGTCGGGGAGCTGTTTTTT. The encoded protein is CASSIRVVGELFF.

The V call is TRBV6-5, the J call TRBJ2-4, with no clear D. CDR1 and CDR2 from the germline V gene are MNHEY and SVGAGI. The CDR3 runs to 13 residues. The germline V and J ends were trimmed by 5 bases and 5 bases, with 10 bases remaining between them. Here the CDR3 DNA reads TGTGCCAGCAGTGCCAGTAACCAAAACATTCAGTACTTC. It specifies CASSASNQNIQYF.

The chain joins TRBV6-1 to TRBJ1-2; TRBD1 aligns across 7 bases. The junction had 6 bases not matched to a gene; V was cut back by 6 bases and J by 2 bases. CDR1 MNHNS and CDR2 SASEGT come from the germline V gene. The CDR3 spans 14 residues. CDR3 amino acids: CASRATGFNYGYTF. The CDR3 nucleotides are TGTGCCAGCAGGGCGACAGGGTTCAACTATGGCTACACCTTC.

The chain is built from TRBV5-1 and TRBJ2-1, with D perhaps assigned TRBD1 or TRBD2 (7 bases each). The germline V gene encodes CDR1 SGHRS and CDR2 YFSETQ. CDR3 length equals 15 residues. Trimming took 0 bases from V and 5 from J, leaving 12 bases between them. In DNA form, the CDR3 reads TGCGCCAGCAGCTTGGGACAGGGAGGGCACAATGAGCAGTTCTTC. Translation gives CASSLGQGGHNEQFF.

The rearrangement uses TRBV5-8 and TRBJ1-2; no firm D call. The CDR3 has 14 amino acids. Germline loops: CDR1 SGHTS, CDR2 YDEGEE. Between the trimmed V and J ends, which lost 0 bases and 3 bases, there was a span of 9 bases. The CDR3 sequence is CASSLVQWDYGYTF. As DNA, the CDR3 is TGTGCCAGCAGCTTGGTACAGTGGGACTATGGCTACACCTTC.

For the CDR3, the DNA is TGTGCCAGCAGTTACTCGGCTAGCGGGGGCCGAGAGACCCAGTACTTC. It specifies CASSYSASGGRETQYF. J is TRBJ2-5 and V is TRBV6-5, with 10 bases lining up with TRBD2. Trimming at V came to 0 bases and at J to 4 bases, leaving 5 bases not matched to a gene. The length of the CDR3 is 16 residues. Germline CDR1 is MNHEY and CDR2 is SVGAGI.